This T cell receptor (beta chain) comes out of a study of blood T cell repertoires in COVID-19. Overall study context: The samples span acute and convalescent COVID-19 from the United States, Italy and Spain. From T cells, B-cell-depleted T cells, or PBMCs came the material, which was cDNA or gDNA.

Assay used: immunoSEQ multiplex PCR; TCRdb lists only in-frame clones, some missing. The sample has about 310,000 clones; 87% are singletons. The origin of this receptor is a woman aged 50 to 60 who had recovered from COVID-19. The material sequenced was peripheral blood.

This CDR3 reads CASSTPLNRGLNYGYTF. The CDR3 region has the DNA TGTGCCAGTAGTACACCCCTCAACAGGGGACTTAACTATGGCTACACCTTC. The V call is TRBV19, the J call TRBJ1-2, with 7 bases that match TRBD1. CDR3 length: 17 amino acids. The J segment lost 1 base and the V segment lost 4 bases, leaving 12 bases of the junction unmatched. Germline CDR1 and CDR2: LNHDA and SQIVND (reference sequence).